The clone carrying this T cell receptor (beta chain) was observed a single time. Germline V gives CDR1 SGHNT, CDR2 YYREEE (reference sequence). This CDR3 is built from 16 residues. V lost 6 bases, J lost 3 bases, and 20 bases lay in between. TCRdb keeps only in-frame clones here, not all; method: immunoSEQ multiplex PCR. The table lists about 110,000 clones, approximately 80% of them singletons, with 6.2% in the top ten. This record belongs to a study of blood T cell repertoires in COVID-19. Background on the study: Material from acute and convalescent COVID-19 was sourced from the United States, Italy and Spain. In each case, the material was cDNA or gDNA derived from T cells, B-cell-depleted T cells, or PBMCs.

This clonotype was obtained from a man older than 75 with COVID-19, enrolled during active disease. Sequencing used peripheral blood. This chain joins TRBV5-4 and TRBJ2-3, with a weak D call TRBD1 (6 bases). CDR3 residues: CASTTRLNRETDTQYF. DNA for the CDR3: TGTGCCAGCACCACCCGTTTAAACAGGGAAACAGATACGCAGTATTTT.